This TCR beta chain was retrieved from a study of shared clonotypes between healthy human individuals. Selected positively for CCR7 and CD45RO-negative, naive CD8 cells excluded terminally differentiated effector memory CD45RA+ cells. CDR1 and CDR2 (germline): SGHAT, FQNNGV. Trimming removed 5 bases at V and 1 base at J, with 14 bases between. The CDR3 consists of 15 residues. Across several immunoSEQ plates, the genomic DNA of each subset was split evenly. TCRdb's table, derived via immunoSEQ multiplex PCR, lists solely in-frame clones and lacks some. In the table there are roughly 2,000,000 clones, 93% of which are singletons. This clone was found a few times.

The origin of this receptor is a man aged 18 to 29 in good health. Some clones in this sample may be carry-over from other donors' samples. The rearrangement links TRBV11-2 to TRBJ1-1; D gene uncertain. The sample consisted of naive CD8+ T cells from PBMCs. CDR3 region: CASSPSGNQNTEAFF. CDR3 nucleotides: TGTGCCAGCAGCCCATCAGGCAATCAGAACACTGAAGCTTTCTTT.